This T cell receptor beta chain was retrieved from a study of regulatory T cells in long-lasting Graves disease. As for the study in general: Over 5 years of antithyroid drugs with positive TSH receptor antibodies was taken to mean persistent Graves' disease.

Time point reported: persistent/refractory GD, antithyroid drugs over 5 years with positive TRAb. TCR sequences were obtained from RNA taken from PBMCs. Peripheral blood, about 8.8 milliliters of it, was drawn into EDTA tubes. Library construction for TCR beta used iRepertoire HTBI primers and Arm-PCR of CDR3 regions. MiXCR, run by TCRdb on the multiplex PCR reads, gives a single entry per CDR3 protein. The sample consists of 650,000 to 850,000 distinct CDR3 sequences, around 30% of them appearing once. V was shortened by 5 bases and J by 7 bases, with 21 bases between the two germline ends. The CDR3 covers 15 residues.

The genes are TRBV12-3 or TRBV12-4 and TRBJ2-7, with D tentatively TRBD1 (6 bases). The sequence came from a female donor with Graves disease. The sequenced sample was peripheral blood mononuclear cells (PBMCs), obtained when the disease was refractory, from a patient treated with antithyroid drugs. The CDR3 spells CASSTPRYRDREQYF. For the CDR3, the DNA is TGTGCCAGCAGTACCCCCCGCTACAGGGATCGAGAGCAGTACTTC.